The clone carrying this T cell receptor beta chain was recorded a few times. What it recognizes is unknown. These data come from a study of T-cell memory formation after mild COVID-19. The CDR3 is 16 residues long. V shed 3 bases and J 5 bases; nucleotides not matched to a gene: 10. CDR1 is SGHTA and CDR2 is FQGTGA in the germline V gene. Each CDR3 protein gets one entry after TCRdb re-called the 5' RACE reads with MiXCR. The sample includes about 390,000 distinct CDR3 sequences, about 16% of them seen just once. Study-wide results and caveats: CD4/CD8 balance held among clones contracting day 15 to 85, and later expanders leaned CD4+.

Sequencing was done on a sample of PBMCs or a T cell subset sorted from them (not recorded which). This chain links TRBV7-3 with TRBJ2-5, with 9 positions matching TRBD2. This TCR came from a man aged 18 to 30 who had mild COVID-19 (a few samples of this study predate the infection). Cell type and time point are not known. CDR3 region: CASSFVGGGALETQYF. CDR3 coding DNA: TGTGCCAGCAGCTTTGTCGGCGGGGGGGCCTTGGAGACCCAGTACTTC.